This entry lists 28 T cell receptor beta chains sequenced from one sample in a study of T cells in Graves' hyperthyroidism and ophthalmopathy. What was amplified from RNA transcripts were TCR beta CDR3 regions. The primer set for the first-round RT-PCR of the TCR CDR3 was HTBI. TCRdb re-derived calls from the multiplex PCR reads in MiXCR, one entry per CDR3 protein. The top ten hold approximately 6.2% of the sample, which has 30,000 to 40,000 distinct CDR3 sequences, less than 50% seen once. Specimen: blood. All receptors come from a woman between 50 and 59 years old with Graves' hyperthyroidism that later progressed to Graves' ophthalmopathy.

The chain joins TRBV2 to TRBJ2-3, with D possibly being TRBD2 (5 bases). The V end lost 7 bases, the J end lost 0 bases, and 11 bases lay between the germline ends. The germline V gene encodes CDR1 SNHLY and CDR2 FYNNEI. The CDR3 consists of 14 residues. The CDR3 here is CASIRLTSTDTQYF. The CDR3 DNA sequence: TGTGCCAGCATACGACTAACTAGCACAGATACGCAGTATTTT.

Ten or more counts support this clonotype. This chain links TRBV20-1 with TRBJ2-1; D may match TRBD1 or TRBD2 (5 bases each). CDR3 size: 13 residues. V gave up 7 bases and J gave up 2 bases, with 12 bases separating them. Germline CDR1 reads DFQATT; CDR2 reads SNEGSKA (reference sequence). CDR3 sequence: CSVAGAAYNEQFF. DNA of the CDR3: TGCAGTGTCGCCGGGGCCGCCTACAATGAGCAGTTCTTC.

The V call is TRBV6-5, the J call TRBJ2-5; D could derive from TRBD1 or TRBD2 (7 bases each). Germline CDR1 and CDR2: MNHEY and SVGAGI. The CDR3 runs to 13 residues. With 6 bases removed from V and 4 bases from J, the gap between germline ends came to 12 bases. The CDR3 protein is CASRQGGGETQYF. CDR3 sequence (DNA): TGTGCCAGCAGGCAGGGGGGGGGAGAGACCCAGTACTTC.

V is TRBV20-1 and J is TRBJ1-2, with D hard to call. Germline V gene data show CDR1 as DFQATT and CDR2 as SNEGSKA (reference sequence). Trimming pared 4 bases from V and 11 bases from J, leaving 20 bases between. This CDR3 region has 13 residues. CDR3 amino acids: CSATLEALGLYTF. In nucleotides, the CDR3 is TGCAGTGCTACGCTAGAGGCTCTTGGGTTATACACCTTC.

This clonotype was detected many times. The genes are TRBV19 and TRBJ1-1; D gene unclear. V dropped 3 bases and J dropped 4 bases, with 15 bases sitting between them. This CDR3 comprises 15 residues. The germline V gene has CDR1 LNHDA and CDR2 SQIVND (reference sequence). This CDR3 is CASSMVATGATEAFF. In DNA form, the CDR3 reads TGTGCCAGTAGTATGGTCGCCACGGGAGCCACTGAAGCTTTCTTT.

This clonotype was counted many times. CDR3 nucleotide sequence: TGTGCCAGCAGTTCCCCGGGACGGGGGAACACTGAAGCTTTCTTT. This gives the protein CASSSPGRGNTEAFF. The chain couples TRBV12-3 or TRBV12-4 to TRBJ1-1, with a possible D match to TRBD1 (5 bases). CDR3 size: 15 residues. V lost 4 bases and J lost 1, with 13 bases in between.

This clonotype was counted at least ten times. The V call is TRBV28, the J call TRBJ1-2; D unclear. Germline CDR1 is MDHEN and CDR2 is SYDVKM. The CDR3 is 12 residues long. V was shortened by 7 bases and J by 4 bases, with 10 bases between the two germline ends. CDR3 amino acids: CASNNLGYGYTF. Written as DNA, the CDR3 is TGTGCCAGCAACAACCTGGGCTATGGCTACACCTTC.

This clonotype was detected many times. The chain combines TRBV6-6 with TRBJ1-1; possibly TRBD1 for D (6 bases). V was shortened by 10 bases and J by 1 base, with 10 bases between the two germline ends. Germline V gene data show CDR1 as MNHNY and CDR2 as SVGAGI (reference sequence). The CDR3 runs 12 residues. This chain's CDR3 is CATGESNTEAFF. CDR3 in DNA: TGTGCCACAGGGGAGTCGAACACTGAAGCTTTCTTT.

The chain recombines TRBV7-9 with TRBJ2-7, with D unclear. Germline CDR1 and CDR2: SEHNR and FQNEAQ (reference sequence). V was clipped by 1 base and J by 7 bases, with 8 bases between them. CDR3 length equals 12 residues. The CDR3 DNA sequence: TGTGCCAGCAGCTTAGTTTCGTGGGAGCAGTACTTC. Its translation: CASSLVSWEQYF.

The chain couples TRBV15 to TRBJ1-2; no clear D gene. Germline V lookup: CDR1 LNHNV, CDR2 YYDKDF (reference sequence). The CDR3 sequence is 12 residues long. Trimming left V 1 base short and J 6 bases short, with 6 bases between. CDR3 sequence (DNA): TGTGCCACCAGCAGAGGTGGGAATGGCTACACCTTC. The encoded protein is CATSRGGNGYTF.

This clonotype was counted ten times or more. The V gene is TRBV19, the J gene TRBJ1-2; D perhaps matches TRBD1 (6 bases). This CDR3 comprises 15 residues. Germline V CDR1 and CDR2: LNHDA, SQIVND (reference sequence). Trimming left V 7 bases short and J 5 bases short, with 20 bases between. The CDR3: CASTPGATGAYGYTF. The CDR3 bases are TGTGCCAGTACCCCAGGGGCGACGGGAGCTTATGGCTACACCTTC.

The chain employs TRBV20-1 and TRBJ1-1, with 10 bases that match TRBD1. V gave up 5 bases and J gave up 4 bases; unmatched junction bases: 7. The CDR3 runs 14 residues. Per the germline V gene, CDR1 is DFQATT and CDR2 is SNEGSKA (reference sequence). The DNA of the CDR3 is TGCAGTGCTCCGGACAGGGGGGGTGGCACTGAAGCTTTCTTT. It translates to CSAPDRGGGTEAFF.

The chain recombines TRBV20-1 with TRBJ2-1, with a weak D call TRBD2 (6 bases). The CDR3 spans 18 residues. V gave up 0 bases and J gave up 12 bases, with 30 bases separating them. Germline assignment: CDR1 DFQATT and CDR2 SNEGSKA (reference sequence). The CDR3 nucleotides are TGCAGTGCTAGAGATCCTCTCTGGGGGATAACTAGCACAGATACGCAGTTCTTC. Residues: CSARDPLWGITSTDTQFF.

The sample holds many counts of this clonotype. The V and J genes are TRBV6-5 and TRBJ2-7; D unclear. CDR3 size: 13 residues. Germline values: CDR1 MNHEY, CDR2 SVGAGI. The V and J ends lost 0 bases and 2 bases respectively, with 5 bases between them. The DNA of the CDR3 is TGTGCCAGCAGTTACTCGGGTACCTACGAGCAGTACTTC. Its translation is CASSYSGTYEQYF.

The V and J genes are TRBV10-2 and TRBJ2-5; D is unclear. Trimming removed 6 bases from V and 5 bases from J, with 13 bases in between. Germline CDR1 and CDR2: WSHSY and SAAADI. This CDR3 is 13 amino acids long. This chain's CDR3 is CASRDVSMETQYF. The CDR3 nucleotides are TGCGCCAGCAGGGACGTTTCTATGGAGACCCAGTACTTC.

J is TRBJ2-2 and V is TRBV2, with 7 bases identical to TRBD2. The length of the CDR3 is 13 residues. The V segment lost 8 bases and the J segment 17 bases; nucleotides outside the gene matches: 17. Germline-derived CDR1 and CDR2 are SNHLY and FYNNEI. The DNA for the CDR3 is TGTGCCAGCGGGAGGGATCCCACCGGGGAGTTTTTTTTT. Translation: CASGRDPTGEFFF.

CDR3 protein: CASSVGGGKYNEQFF. CDR3 nucleotide sequence: TGTGCCAGCAGCGTAGGGGGGGGGAAATACAATGAGCAGTTCTTC. The rearrangement links TRBV9 to TRBJ2-1; 7 positions match TRBD2. The CDR3 loop spans 15 amino acids. The germline gives CDR1 SGDLS, CDR2 YYNGEE. Trimming at V came to 0 bases and at J to 4 bases, leaving 4 bases not matched to a gene.

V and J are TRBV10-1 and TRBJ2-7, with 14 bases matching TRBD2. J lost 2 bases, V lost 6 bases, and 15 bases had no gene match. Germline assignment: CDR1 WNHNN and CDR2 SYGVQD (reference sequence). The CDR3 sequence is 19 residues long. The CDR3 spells CASSLTPGLAGERTYEQYF. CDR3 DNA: TGCGCCAGCAGCCTCACACCGGGACTAGCGGGAGAGCGAACCTACGAGCAGTACTTC.

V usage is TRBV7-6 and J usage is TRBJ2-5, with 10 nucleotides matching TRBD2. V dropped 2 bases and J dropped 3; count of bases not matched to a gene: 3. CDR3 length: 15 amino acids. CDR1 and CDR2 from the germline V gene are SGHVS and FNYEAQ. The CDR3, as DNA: TGTGCCAGCAGCTTATGGACTAGCGGCGAAGAGACCCAGTACTTC. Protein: CASSLWTSGEETQYF.

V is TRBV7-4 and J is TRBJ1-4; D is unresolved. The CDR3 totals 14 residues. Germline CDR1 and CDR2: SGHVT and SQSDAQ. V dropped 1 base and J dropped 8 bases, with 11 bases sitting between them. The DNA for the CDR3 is TGTGCCAGCAGCTTAGTAGCGGGAGGGGAAAAACTGTTTTTT. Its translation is CASSLVAGGEKLFF.

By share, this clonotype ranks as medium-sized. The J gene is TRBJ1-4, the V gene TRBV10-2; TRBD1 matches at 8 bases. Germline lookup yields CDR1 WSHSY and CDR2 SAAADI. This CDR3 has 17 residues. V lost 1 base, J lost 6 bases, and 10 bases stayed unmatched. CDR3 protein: CASSEWTGIGGDEKLFF. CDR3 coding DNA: TGCGCCAGCAGTGAGTGGACAGGGATCGGTGGGGATGAAAAACTGTTTTTT.

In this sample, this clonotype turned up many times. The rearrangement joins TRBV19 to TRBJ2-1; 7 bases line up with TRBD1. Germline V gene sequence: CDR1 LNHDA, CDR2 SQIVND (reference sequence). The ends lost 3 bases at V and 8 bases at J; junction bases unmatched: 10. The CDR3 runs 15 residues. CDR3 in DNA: TGTGCCAGTAGTATTTTTTCCAGGGGGAGCGATGAGCAGTTCTTC. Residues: CASSIFSRGSDEQFF.

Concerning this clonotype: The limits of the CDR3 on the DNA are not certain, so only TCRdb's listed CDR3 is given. The CDR3 here is CASSPQPTNEKLFFGSGNTIYF. V usage is TRBV7-6 and J usage is TRBJ1-3. CDR1 SGHVS and CDR2 FNYEAQ come from the germline V gene. Counting both end residues, the CDR3 totals 22 amino acids.

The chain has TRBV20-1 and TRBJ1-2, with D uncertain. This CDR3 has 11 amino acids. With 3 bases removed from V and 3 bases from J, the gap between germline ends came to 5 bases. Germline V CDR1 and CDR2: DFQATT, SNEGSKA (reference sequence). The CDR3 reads CSASSDYGYTF. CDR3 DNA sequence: TGCAGTGCTAGCTCTGACTATGGCTACACCTTC.

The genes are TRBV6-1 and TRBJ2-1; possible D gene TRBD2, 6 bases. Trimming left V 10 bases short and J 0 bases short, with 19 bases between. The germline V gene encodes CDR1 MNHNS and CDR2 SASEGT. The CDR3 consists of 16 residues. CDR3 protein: CANRVTNGSSYNEQFF. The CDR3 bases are TGTGCCAACAGAGTGACTAACGGGAGCTCCTACAATGAGCAGTTCTTC.

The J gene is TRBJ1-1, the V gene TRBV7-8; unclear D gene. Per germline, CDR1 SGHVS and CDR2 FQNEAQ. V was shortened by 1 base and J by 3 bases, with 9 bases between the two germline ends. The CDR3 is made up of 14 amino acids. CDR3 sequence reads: CASSLGVVYTEAFF. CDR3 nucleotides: TGTGCCAGCAGCTTAGGTGTGGTGTACACTGAAGCTTTCTTT.

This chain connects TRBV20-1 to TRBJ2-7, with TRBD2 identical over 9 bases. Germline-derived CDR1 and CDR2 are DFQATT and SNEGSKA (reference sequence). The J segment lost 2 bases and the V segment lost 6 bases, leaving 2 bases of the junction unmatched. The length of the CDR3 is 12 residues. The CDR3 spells CSARLAAYEQYF. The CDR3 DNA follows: TGCAGTGCCAGACTAGCGGCCTACGAGCAGTACTTC.

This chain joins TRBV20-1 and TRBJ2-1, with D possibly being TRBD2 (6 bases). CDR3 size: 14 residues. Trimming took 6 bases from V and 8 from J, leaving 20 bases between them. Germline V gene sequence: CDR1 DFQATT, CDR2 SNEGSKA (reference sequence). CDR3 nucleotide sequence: TGCAGTGCACGGAGGCCGGGAGCTAACTATGAGCAGTTCTTC. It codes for CSARRPGANYEQFF.